This T cell receptor (beta chain) was obtained from a study of blood T cells in healthy people across ages. The use of a sample-barcoded 5' primer and a J-beta primer mix characterized a second PCR of roughly 7 to 11 cycles. TCRdb used MiXCR to reprocess the 5' RACE reads, holding one entry per CDR3 protein. The data contain about 780,000 distinct CDR3 sequences, under 30% of them singletons. This CDR3 is built from 14 residues. The germline CDR1 and CDR2 sequences are LGHDT and YNNKEL (reference sequence). The V gene lost 4 bases and the J gene lost 4 bases, with 13 bases spanning the gap. The same specimen was also included in a second study, on T cells of mothers and their children.

This chain uses TRBV3-1 with TRBJ1-2; D not resolved. The sample consisted of blood. The TCR comes from a boy younger than 18 in good health. Here the CDR3 reads CASSRGRLAYGYTF. CDR3 DNA sequence: TGTGCCAGCAGCCGGGGTAGGTTGGCCTATGGCTACACCTTC.